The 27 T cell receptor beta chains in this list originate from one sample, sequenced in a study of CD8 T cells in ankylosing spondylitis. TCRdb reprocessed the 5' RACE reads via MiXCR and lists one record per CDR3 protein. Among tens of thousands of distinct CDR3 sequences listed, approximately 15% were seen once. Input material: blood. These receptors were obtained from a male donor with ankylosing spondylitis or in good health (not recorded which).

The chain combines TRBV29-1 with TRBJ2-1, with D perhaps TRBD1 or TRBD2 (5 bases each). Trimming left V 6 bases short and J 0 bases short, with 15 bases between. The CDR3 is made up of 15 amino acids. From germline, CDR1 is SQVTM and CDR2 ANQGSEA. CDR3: CSVDRRGLSYNEQFF. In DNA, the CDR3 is TGCAGCGTCGACAGACGGGGCCTCTCCTACAATGAGCAGTTCTTC.

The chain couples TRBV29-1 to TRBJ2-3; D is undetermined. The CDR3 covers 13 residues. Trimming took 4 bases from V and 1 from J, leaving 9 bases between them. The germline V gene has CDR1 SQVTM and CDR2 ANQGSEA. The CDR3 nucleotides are TGCAGCGTTGTGTGGCAGGGCACAGATACGCAGTATTTT. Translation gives CSVVWQGTDTQYF.

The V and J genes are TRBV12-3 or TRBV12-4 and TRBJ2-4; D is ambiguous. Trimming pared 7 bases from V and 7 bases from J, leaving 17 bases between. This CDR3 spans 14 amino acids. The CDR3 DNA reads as TGTGCCAGCAAGACGGGCTTCGTCGGTAACATTCAGTACTTC. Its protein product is CASKTGFVGNIQYF.

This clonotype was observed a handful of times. The CDR3 protein is CASNQRGNTGELFF. Here the CDR3 DNA reads TGCGCCAGCAACCAGCGGGGGAACACCGGGGAGCTGTTTTTT. V gene TRBV5-1 combines with J gene TRBJ2-2; TRBD2 matches 7 bases. V lost 6 bases to trimming and J lost 1 base; unmatched junction nucleotides: 3. The CDR3 extends over 14 amino acids. CDR1 and CDR2 (germline): SGHRS, YFSETQ. Supplemented by reference TRBV5-1 and TRBJ2-2, the full variable domain reads KAGVTQTPRYLIKTRGQQVTLSCSPISGHRSVSWYQQTPGQGLQFLFEYFSETQRNKGNFPGRFSGRQFSNSRSEMNVSTLELGDSALYLCASNQRGNTGELFFGEGSRLTVL.

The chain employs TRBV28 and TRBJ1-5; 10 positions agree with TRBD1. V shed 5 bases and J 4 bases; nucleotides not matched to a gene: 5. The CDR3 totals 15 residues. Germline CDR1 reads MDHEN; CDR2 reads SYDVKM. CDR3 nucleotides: TGTGCCAGCAGTGCTACGGGACAGGGGAATCAGCCCCAGCATTTT. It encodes CASSATGQGNQPQHF.

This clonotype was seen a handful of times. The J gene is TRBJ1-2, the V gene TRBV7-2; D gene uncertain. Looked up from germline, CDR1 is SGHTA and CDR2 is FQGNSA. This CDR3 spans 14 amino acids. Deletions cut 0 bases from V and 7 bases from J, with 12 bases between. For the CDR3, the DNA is TGTGCCAGCAGCTTAGCCCATGGCCCGGCTGGCTACACCTTC. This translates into CASSLAHGPAGYTF.

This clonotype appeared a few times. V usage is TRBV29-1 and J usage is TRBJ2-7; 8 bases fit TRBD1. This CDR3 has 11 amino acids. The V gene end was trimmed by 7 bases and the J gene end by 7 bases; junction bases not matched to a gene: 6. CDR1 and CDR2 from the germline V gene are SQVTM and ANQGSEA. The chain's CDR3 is CSAQGAGEQYF. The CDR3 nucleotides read TGCAGCGCTCAGGGGGCAGGAGAGCAGTACTTC.

CDR3 sequence reads: CASSPAGYGSYTQYF. The CDR3 DNA is TGTGCCAGCAGCCCCGCAGGGTATGGATCTTATACGCAGTATTTT. This chain joins TRBV6-2 or TRBV6-3 and TRBJ2-3, with TRBD1 as a possible D gene (5 bases). V was clipped by 6 bases and J by 7 bases, with 20 bases between them. Per the germline V gene, CDR1 is MNHEY and CDR2 is SVGEGT. This CDR3 spans 15 amino acids.

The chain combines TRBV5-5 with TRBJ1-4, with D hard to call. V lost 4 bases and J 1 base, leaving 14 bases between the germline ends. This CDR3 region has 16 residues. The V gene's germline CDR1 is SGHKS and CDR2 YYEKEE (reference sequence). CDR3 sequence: CASSRNSVGTNEKLFF. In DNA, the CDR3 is TGTGCCAGCAGCAGAAACAGTGTAGGAACTAATGAAAAACTGTTTTTT.

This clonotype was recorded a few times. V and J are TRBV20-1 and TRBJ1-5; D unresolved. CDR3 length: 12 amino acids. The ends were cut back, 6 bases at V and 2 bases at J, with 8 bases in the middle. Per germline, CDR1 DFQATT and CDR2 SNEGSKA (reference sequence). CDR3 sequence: CSARTGNQPQHF. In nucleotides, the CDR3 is TGCAGTGCGAGGACCGGCAATCAGCCCCAGCATTTT.

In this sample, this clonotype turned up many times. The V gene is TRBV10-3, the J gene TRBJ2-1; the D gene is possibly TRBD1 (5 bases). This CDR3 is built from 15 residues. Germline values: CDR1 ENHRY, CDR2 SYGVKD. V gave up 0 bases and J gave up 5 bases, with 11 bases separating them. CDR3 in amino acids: CAISESRGRNNEQFF. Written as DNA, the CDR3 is TGTGCCATCAGTGAGTCAAGGGGCAGAAACAATGAGCAGTTCTTC.

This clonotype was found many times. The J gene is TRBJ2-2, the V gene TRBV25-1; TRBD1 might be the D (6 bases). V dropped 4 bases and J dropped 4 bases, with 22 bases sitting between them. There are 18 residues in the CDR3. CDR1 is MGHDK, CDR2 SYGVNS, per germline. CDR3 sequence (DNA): TGTGCCAGCAGTGCCAAGGCGAACAGGGCCGGTCTCACCGGGGAGCTGTTTTTT. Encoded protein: CASSAKANRAGLTGELFF.

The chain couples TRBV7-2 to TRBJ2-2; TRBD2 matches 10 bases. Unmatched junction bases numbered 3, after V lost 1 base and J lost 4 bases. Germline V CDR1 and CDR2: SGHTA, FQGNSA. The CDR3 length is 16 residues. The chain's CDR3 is CASSLVASGSTGELFF. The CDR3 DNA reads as TGTGCCAGCAGCTTAGTCGCTAGCGGGAGCACCGGGGAGCTGTTTTTT.

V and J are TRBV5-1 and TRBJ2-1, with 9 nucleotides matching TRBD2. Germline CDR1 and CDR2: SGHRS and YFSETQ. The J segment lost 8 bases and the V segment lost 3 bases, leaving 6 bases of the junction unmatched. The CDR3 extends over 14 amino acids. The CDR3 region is CASSYRGGADEQFF. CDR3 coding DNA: TGCGCCAGCAGCTATCGCGGGGGGGCAGATGAGCAGTTCTTC.

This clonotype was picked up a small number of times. This chain's CDR3 is CASSLTGPGELFF. As DNA, the CDR3 is TGTGCCAGCAGCTTGACAGGGCCCGGGGAGCTGTTTTTT. The chain joins TRBV5-6 to TRBJ2-2; D is perhaps TRBD1 (6 bases). V was cut by 1 base and J by 6 bases, with 7 bases left in between. The germline V gene has CDR1 SGHDT and CDR2 YYEEEE. This CDR3 spans 13 amino acids.

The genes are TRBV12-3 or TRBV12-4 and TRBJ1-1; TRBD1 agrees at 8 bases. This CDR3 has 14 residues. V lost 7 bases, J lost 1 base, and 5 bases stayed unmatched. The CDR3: CASTAGTGNTEAFF. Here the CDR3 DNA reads TGTGCCAGCACTGCCGGGACAGGGAACACTGAAGCTTTCTTT.

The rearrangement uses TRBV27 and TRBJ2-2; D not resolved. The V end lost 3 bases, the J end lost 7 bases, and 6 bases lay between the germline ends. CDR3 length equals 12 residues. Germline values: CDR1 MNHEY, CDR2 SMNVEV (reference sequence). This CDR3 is CASSFSVGELFF. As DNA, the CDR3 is TGTGCCAGCAGTTTTAGTGTCGGGGAGCTGTTTTTT.

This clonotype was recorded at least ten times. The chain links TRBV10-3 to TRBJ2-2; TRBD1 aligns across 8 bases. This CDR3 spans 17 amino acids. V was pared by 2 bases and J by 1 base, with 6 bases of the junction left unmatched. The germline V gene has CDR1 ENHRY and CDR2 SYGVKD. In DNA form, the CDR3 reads TGTGCCATCAGTGAGACCCCGGACAGGGAGAACACCGGGGAGCTGTTTTTT. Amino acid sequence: CAISETPDRENTGELFF.

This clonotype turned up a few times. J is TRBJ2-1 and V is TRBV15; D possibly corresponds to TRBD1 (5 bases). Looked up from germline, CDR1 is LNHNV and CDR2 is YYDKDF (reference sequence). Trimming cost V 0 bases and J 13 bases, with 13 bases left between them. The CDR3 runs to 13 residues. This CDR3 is CATSRDQGFHQFF. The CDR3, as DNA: TGTGCCACCAGCAGAGACCAGGGTTTTCATCAGTTCTTC.

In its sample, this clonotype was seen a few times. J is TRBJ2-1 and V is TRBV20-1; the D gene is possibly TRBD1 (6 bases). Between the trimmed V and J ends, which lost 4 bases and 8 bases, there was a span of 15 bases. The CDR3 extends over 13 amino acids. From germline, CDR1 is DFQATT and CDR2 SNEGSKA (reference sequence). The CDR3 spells CSATGTIDHEQFF. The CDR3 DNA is TGCAGTGCTACCGGGACAATAGACCATGAGCAGTTCTTC.

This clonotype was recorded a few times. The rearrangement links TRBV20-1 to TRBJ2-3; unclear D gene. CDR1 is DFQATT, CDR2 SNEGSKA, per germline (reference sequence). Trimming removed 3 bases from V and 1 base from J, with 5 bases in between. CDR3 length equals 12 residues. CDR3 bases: TGCAGTGCTAGTGCTGGCACAGATACGCAGTATTTT. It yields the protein CSASAGTDTQYF.

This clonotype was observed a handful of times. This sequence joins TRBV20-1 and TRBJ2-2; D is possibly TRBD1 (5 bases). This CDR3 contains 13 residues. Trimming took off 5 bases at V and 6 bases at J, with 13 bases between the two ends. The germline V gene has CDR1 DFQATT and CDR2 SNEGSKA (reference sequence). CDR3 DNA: TGCAGTGCTCAAACAGGCGTAGCCGGGGAGCTGTTTTTT. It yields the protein CSAQTGVAGELFF.

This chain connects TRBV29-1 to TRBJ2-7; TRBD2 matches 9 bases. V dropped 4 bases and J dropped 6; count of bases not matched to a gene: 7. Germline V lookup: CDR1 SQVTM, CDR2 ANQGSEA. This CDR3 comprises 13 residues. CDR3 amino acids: CSVVASGKSEQYF. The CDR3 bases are TGCAGCGTTGTGGCTAGCGGGAAAAGCGAGCAGTACTTC.

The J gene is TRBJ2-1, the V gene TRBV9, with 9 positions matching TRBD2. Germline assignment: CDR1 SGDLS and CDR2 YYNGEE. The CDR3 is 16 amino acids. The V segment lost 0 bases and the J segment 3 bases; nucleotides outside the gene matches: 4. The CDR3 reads CASSVGGRGIYNEQFF. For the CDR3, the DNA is TGTGCCAGCAGCGTAGGCGGGAGGGGGATCTACAATGAGCAGTTCTTC. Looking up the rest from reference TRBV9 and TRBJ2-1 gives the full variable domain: DSGVTQTPKHLITATGQRVTLRCSPRSGDLSVYWYQQSLDQGLQFLIQYYNGEERAKGNILERFSAQQFPDLHSELNLSSLELGDSALYFCASSVGGRGIYNEQFFGPGTRLTVL.

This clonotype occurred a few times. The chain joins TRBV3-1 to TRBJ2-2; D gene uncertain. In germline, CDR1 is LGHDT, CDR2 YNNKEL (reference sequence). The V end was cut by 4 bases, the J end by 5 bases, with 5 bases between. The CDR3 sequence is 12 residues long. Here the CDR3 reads CASSPETGELFF. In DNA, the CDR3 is TGTGCCAGCAGCCCTGAGACCGGGGAGCTGTTTTTT. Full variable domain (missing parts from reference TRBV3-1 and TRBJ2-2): DTAVSQTPKYLVTQMGNDKSIKCEQNLGHDTMYWYKQDSKKFLKIMFSYNNKELIINETVPNRFSPKSPDKAHLNLHINSLELGDSAVYFCASSPETGELFFGEGSRLTVL.

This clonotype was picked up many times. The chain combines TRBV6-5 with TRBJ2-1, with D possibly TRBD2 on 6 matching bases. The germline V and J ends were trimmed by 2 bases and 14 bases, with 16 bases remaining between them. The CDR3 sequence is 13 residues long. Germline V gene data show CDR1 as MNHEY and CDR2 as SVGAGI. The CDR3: CASSYEDGSREFF. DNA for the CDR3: TGTGCCAGCAGTTACGAGGACGGGAGCCGTGAGTTCTTC.

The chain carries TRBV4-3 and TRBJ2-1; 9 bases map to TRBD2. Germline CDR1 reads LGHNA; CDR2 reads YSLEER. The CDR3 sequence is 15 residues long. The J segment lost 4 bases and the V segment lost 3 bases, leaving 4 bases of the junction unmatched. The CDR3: CASSQASGTYNEQFF. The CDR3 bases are TGCGCCAGCAGCCAGGCTAGCGGGACATACAATGAGCAGTTCTTC.